This T cell receptor beta chain was captured by sequencing in a study of blood T cell repertoires in COVID-19. Assay: immunoSEQ multiplex PCR; the TCRdb copy retains only in-frame clones and omits some. The table includes 50,000 or so clones, approximately 86% detected once. This CDR3 spans 17 amino acids. V dropped 6 bases and J dropped 3; count of bases not matched to a gene: 12. Germline lookup yields CDR1 KGHDR and CDR2 SFDVKD. The receptor was derived from a man aged 35 to 55 with acute or convalescent COVID-19. Material: peripheral blood. The V call is TRBV24-1, the J call TRBJ1-1; 10 positions agree with TRBD1. CDR3 nucleotide sequence: TGTGCCACCAGTAGCCGAGGACAGGGGGTGTGGGACACTGAAGCTTTCTTT. Translated: CATSSRGQGVWDTEAFF.